This T cell receptor beta chain was recorded in a study of blood T cell repertoires in COVID-19. The CDR3 contains 16 residues. In germline, CDR1 is MNHNY, CDR2 SVGAGI (reference sequence). The V gene lost 0 bases and the J gene lost 0 bases, with 6 bases spanning the gap. Sequenced by immunoSEQ multiplex PCR; TCRdb stores in-frame clones only, minus some. The data contain roughly 250,000 clones, roughly nine tenths of them seen just once; the ten biggest clones take up more than 10%. The gene calls are TRBV6-6 and TRBJ2-6; D is unresolved. The receptor was derived from a woman aged 25 to 39 with COVID-19, enrolled during active disease. Input material: peripheral blood. In DNA form, the CDR3 reads TGTGCCAGCAGTTACTCTGGCCTCTCTGGGGCCAACGTCCTGACTTTC. This translates into CASSYSGLSGANVLTF.